What follows describes a single TCR beta chain. This specimen belongs to a study of OX40 agonist ivuxolimab in advanced cancers. Turning to the study itself: The study gave patients intravenous ivuxolimab at 0.01 to 10 mg/kg every 2 weeks. A history of anti-PD-1, anti-PD-L1 or anti-CTLA-4 therapy was acceptable, and 30% to 45% had some. Three dose-escalation patients had partial responses: one with hepatocellular carcinoma and two with cutaneous melanoma.

Assay used: immunoSEQ multiplex PCR; TCRdb lists only in-frame clones, some missing. The sample carries roughly 58,000 clones, around four fifths recorded once. Germline V gives CDR1 GTSNPN, CDR2 SVGIG (reference sequence). The CDR3 covers 14 residues. V was clipped by 0 bases and J by 4 bases; unmatched bases: 5. The sequence was obtained from an adult with an advanced solid tumor such as melanoma, head and neck, liver or kidney cancer. V is TRBV30 and J is TRBJ2-7; 8 bases fit TRBD1. The input for sequencing was CD4+ or CD8+ T cells sorted from blood, taken in a trial of the OX40 agonist ivuxolimab. CDR3 in amino acids: CAWSVRGRVYEQYF. CDR3 nucleotides: TGTGCCTGGAGTGTCAGGGGGCGCGTGTACGAGCAGTACTTC.